The 14 T cell receptor beta chains listed next were all sequenced from one sample in a study of tissue T cells after allogeneic stem cell transplantation. Some clones are missing from TCRdb's copy, which holds only in-frame ones; the method was immunoSEQ multiplex PCR. Found here are thousands of clones, roughly 63% of them singletons; the top ten hold over 15%. The specimen comprised tissue from the esophagus, sampled at autopsy. These receptors all come from a female donor aged 60 or older with lung cancer.

The chain carries TRBV4-2 and TRBJ2-7, with 8 bases aligning to TRBD2. The CDR3 is 17 amino acids. Per germline, CDR1 LGHNA and CDR2 YNFKEQ. V trimming: 0 bases; J trimming: 2 bases; junction bases outside the gene matches: 9. The CDR3 bases are TGTGCCAGCAGCCAAGATTCGGGAGGGCCGACGACCTACGAGCAGTACTTC. Residues: CASSQDSGGPTTYEQYF.

This clone appeared a few times. The CDR3 region is CASSSPGQGATEAFF. The CDR3 nucleotides are TGTGCCAGCAGCAGCCCGGGACAGGGGGCCACTGAAGCTTTCTTT. The chain uses TRBV5-4 and TRBJ1-1; 12 bases match TRBD1. V lost 4 bases, J lost 4 bases, and 5 bases stayed unmatched. Germline CDR1 reads SGHNT; CDR2 reads YYREEE (reference sequence). The CDR3 covers 15 residues. The full variable domain, in which reference TRBV5-4 and TRBJ1-1 provide the parts outside the CDR3, is ETGVTQSPTHLIKTRGQQVTLRCSSQSGHNTVSWYQQALGQGPQFIFQYYREEENGRGNFPPRFSGLQFPNYSSELNVNALELDDSALYLCASSSPGQGATEAFFGQGTRLTVV.

The CDR3 reads CASTYYRTNTGELFF. The CDR3, as DNA: TGTGCCAGCACCTATTACAGAACCAACACCGGGGAGCTGTTTTTT. The gene calls are TRBV7-2 and TRBJ2-2, with no clear D. Per the germline V gene, CDR1 is SGHTA and CDR2 is FQGNSA. The germline V and J ends were trimmed by 7 bases and 2 bases, with 14 bases remaining between them. This CDR3 is built from 15 residues.

This rearrangement joins TRBV27 to TRBJ1-1; tentatively, D is TRBD1 (6 bases). This CDR3 region has 13 residues. Trimming pared 6 bases from V and 5 bases from J, leaving 13 bases between. Germline values: CDR1 MNHEY, CDR2 SMNVEV (reference sequence). CDR3 DNA: TGTGCCAGCAGACTAACAGGGAGTACTGAAGCTTTCTTT. Encoded protein: CASRLTGSTEAFF.

This chain connects TRBV10-2 to TRBJ2-1; D not resolved. Per the germline V gene, CDR1 is WSHSY and CDR2 is SAAADI. This CDR3 is built from 18 residues. V dropped 2 bases and J dropped 0 bases, with 17 bases sitting between them. The CDR3 reads CASSENYKPYSSYNEQFF. CDR3 sequence (DNA): TGCGCCAGCAGTGAGAATTACAAGCCTTATAGCTCCTACAATGAGCAGTTCTTC.

J is TRBJ1-2 and V is TRBV2, with D possibly being TRBD1 (6 bases). Deletions cut 3 bases from V and 4 bases from J, with 15 bases between. The germline gives CDR1 SNHLY, CDR2 FYNNEI. This CDR3 region has 15 residues. CDR3 residues: CASSESSGATYGYTF. Written as DNA, the CDR3 is TGTGCCAGCAGTGAGTCGTCAGGGGCGACCTATGGCTACACCTTC.

In its sample, this clone was seen once. The rearrangement joins TRBV19 to TRBJ1-2, with unresolved D. This CDR3 is built from 13 residues. Germline loops: CDR1 LNHDA, CDR2 SQIVND (reference sequence). Trimming left V 1 base short and J 5 bases short, with 8 bases between. The CDR3 nucleotides are TGTGCCAGTAGTATAGGGCAGAGTTATGGCTACACCTTC. Protein: CASSIGQSYGYTF.

V and J are TRBV6-6 and TRBJ2-1; weak D call: TRBD2 (6 bases). The CDR3 contains 13 residues. Germline CDR1 is MNHNY and CDR2 is SVGAGI (reference sequence). V dropped 7 bases and J dropped 6 bases, with 13 bases sitting between them. The chain's CDR3 is CASNTGGINEQFF. CDR3 nucleotides: TGTGCCAGCAACACCGGAGGGATCAATGAGCAGTTCTTC.

The V gene is TRBV4-1, the J gene TRBJ1-4; 8 bases line up with TRBD1. This CDR3 is 16 amino acids long. Germline-derived CDR1 and CDR2 are MGHRA and YSYEKL. The V gene end was trimmed by 1 base and the J gene end by 8 bases; junction bases not matched to a gene: 9. The CDR3: CASSQGLGRGREKLFF. The CDR3 DNA follows: TGCGCCAGCAGCCAAGGGTTGGGCAGGGGGCGAGAAAAACTGTTTTTT.

This chain links TRBV10-3 with TRBJ2-3, with D maybe TRBD2 (5 bases). CDR1 and CDR2 (germline): ENHRY, SYGVKD. The CDR3 sequence is 15 residues long. V lost 4 bases and J lost 2, with 13 bases in between. The CDR3 protein is CAISAAGGHTDTQYF. The CDR3 bases are TGTGCCATCAGTGCGGCTGGCGGGCACACAGATACGCAGTATTTT.

Judged by abundance, this clone is large. The chain employs TRBV5-1 and TRBJ2-1; D possibly uses TRBD1 or TRBD2 (5 bases each). With 4 bases removed from V and 10 bases from J, the gap between germline ends came to 21 bases. The CDR3 contains 15 residues. The germline V gene has CDR1 SGHRS and CDR2 YFSETQ. The CDR3, as DNA: TGCGCCAGCAGCCCTACAGGACCCGAGGGAGAAGAGCAGTTCTTC. Its translation is CASSPTGPEGEEQFF.

This clone was counted only a few times. Other DNA sequences from this sample encode an identical CDR3 as well. The J gene is TRBJ2-5, the V gene TRBV7-2; D remains ambiguous. CDR1 SGHTA and CDR2 FQGNSA come from the germline V gene. This CDR3 is 13 amino acids long. V was clipped by 6 bases and J by 1 base, with 9 bases between them. The CDR3 is CASSLTPQETQYF. The DNA of the CDR3 is TGTGCCAGCAGTTTGACCCCCCAAGAGACCCAGTACTTC.

This clone was found once. The rearrangement uses TRBV12-3 or TRBV12-4 and TRBJ2-1, with a weak D call TRBD2 (5 bases). There are 13 residues in the CDR3. V was pared by 2 bases and J by 9 bases, with 11 bases between. The CDR3 DNA is TGTGCCAGCAGTTTACCCGCCGGGGTTGAGCAGTTCTTC. Its protein is CASSLPAGVEQFF.

The V and J genes are TRBV27 and TRBJ2-1; D assignment may be TRBD1 or TRBD2 (5 bases each). CDR1 is MNHEY and CDR2 is SMNVEV in the germline V gene (reference sequence). The CDR3 is 15 amino acids. V dropped 3 bases and J dropped 9 bases, with 18 bases sitting between them. The CDR3 protein is CASSFKGPRYGEQFF. DNA for the CDR3: TGTGCCAGCAGTTTTAAGGGACCCCGGTACGGTGAGCAGTTCTTC.